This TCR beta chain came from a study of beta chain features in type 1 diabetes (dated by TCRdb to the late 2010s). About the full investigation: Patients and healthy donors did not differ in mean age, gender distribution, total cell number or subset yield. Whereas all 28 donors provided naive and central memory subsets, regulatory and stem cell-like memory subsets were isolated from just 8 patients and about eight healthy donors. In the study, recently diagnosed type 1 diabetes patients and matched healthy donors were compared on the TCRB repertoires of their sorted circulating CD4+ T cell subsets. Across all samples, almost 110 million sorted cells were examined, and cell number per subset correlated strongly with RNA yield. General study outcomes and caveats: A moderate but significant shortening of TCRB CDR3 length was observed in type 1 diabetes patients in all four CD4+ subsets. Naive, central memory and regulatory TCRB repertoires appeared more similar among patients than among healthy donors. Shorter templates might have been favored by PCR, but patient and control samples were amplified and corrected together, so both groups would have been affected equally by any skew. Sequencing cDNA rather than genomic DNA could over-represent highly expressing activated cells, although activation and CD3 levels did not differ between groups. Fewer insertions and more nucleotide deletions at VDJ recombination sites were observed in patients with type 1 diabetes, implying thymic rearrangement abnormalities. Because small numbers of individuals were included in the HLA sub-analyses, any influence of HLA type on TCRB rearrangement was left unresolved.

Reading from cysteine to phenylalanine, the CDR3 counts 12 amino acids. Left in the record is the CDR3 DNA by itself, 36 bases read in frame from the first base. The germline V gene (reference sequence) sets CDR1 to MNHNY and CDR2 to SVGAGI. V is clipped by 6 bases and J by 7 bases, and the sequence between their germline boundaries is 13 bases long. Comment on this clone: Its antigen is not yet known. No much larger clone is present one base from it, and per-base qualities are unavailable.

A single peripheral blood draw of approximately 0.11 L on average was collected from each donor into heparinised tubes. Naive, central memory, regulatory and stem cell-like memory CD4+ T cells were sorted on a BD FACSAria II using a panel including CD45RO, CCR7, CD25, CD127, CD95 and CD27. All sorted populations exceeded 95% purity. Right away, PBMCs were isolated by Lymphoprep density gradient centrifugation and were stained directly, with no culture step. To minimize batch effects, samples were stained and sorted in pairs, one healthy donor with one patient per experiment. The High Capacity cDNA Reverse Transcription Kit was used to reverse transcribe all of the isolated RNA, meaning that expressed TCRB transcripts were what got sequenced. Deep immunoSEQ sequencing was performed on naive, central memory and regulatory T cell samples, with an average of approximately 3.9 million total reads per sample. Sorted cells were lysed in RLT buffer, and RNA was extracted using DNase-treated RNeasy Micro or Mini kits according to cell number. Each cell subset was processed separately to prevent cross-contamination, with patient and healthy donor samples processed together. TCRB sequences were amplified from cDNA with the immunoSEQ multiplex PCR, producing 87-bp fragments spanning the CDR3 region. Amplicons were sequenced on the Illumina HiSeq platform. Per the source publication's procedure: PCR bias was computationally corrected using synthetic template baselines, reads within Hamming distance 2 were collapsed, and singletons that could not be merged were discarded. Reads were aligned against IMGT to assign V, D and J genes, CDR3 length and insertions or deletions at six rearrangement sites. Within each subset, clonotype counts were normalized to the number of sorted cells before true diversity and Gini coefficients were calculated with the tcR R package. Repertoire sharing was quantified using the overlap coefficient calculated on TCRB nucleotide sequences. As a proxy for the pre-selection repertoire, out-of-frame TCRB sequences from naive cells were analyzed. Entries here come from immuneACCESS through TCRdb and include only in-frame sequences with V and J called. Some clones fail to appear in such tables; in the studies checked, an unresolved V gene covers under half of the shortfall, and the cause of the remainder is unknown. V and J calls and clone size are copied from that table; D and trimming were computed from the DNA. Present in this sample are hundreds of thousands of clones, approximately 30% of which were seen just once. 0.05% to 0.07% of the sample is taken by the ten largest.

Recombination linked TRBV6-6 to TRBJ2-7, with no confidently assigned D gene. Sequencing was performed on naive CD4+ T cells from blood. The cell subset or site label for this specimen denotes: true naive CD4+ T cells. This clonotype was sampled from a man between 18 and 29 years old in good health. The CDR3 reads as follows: CASSRRALEQYF. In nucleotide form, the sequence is TGTGCCAGCAGCCGCCGGGCCCTGGAGCAGTACTTC.